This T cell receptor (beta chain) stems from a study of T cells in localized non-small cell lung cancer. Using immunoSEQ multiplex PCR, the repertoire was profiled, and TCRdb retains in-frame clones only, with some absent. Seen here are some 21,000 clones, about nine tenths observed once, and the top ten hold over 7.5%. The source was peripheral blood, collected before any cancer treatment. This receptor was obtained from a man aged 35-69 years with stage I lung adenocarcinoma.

The CDR3 region has the DNA TGTGCCAGCAGCCTACCACTATCAGATACGCAGTATTTT. It is translated as CASSLPLSDTQYF. V usage is TRBV7-8 and J usage is TRBJ2-3; D is ambiguous. V was pared by 5 bases and J by 4 bases, with 10 bases between. Looked up from germline, CDR1 is SGHVS and CDR2 is FQNEAQ. CDR3 length: 13 amino acids. Full variable domain (outside the CDR3, taken from reference TRBV7-8 and TRBJ2-3): GAGVSQSPRYKVAKRGQDVALRCDPISGHVSLFWYQQALGQGPEFLTYFQNEAQLDKSGLPSDRFFAERPEGSVSTLKIQRTQQEDSAVYLCASSLPLSDTQYFGPGTRLTVL.